Below are 15 T cell receptor beta chains sequenced from a single sample in a study of regulatory T cells in long-lasting Graves disease. iRepertoire HTBI primers and Arm-PCR of CDR3 regions built TCR beta libraries. Each CDR3 protein is one row after TCRdb ran MiXCR on the multiplex PCR reads. The sample gives roughly 700,000 distinct CDR3 sequences, about 32% of which show up once; about two fifths is in the top ten. Time point: persistent/refractory GD, antithyroid drugs over 5 years with positive TRAb. PBMCs were the source of the RNA used for TCR sequencing. This material consisted of peripheral blood mononuclear cells (PBMCs), taken when the disease was refractory, from a patient treated with antithyroid drugs. Receptors were obtained from a female donor with Graves disease.

This clonotype was counted at least ten times. This chain joins TRBV12-3 or TRBV12-4 and TRBJ1-6, with 7 nucleotides matching TRBD1. J lost 8 bases, V lost 6 bases, and 7 bases had no gene match. There are 14 residues in the CDR3. CDR3 in amino acids: CASSRQGTDSPLHF. CDR3 nucleotide sequence: TGTGCCAGCAGCAGACAGGGCACTGATTCACCCCTCCACTTT.

V gene TRBV14 combines with J gene TRBJ1-1, with D possibly matching TRBD1 (6 bases). The CDR3 is 13 amino acids. The germline V gene encodes CDR1 SGHDN and CDR2 FVKESK. The V and J ends lost 3 bases and 4 bases respectively, with 9 bases between them. The CDR3 DNA is TGTGCCAGCAGCCAGGTACAGGGCACTGAAGCTTTCTTT. Protein sequence: CASSQVQGTEAFF. Variable domain in full (rest from reference TRBV14 and TRBJ1-1): EAGVTQFPSHSVIEKGQTVTLRCDPISGHDNLYWYRRVMGKEIKFLLHFVKESKQDESGMPNNRFLAERTGGTYSTLKVQPAELEDSGVYFCASSQVQGTEAFFGQGTRLTVV.

This clonotype was seen only once. J is TRBJ2-7 and V is TRBV5-1; D tentatively reads TRBD1 or TRBD2 (5 bases each). Germline lookup yields CDR1 SGHRS and CDR2 YFSETQ. The length of the CDR3 is 13 residues. V dropped 4 bases and J dropped 5 bases, with 13 bases sitting between them. CDR3 coding DNA: TGCGCCAGCAGCGTGGGACCGAACGACGAGCAGTACTTC. Its translation: CASSVGPNDEQYF.

There are a few counts of this clonotype. The chain couples TRBV19 to TRBJ1-2; D uncertain. Germline V gene data show CDR1 as LNHDA and CDR2 as SQIVND (reference sequence). Trimming shortened V by 9 bases and J by 4 bases, and 21 bases separated the two germline ends. The CDR3 is 15 amino acids. The CDR3 reads CASRLRGRERYGYTF. As DNA, the CDR3 is TGTGCCAGCCGACTCCGGGGTAGGGAGCGCTATGGCTACACCTTC.

Only a few counts were recorded for this clonotype. The chain is built from TRBV30 and TRBJ1-1, with TRBD1 as a possible D gene (6 bases). CDR1 and CDR2 from the germline V gene are GTSNPN and SVGIG (reference sequence). The ends were cut back, 4 bases at V and 5 bases at J, with 17 bases in the middle. The CDR3 runs 14 residues. Written as DNA, the CDR3 is TGTGCCTGGACCCGGACAGTCAAGGGGACTGAAGCTTTCTTT. Its translation: CAWTRTVKGTEAFF.

This chain connects TRBV30 to TRBJ2-2; D might be TRBD2 (6 bases). Germline CDR1 reads GTSNPN; CDR2 reads SVGIG (reference sequence). The CDR3 length is 15 residues. Trimming took off 2 bases at V and 0 bases at J, with 10 bases between the two ends. The CDR3, as DNA: TGTGCCTGGAGTTTAGCGGCTGCGAACACCGGGGAGCTGTTTTTT. Translation: CAWSLAAANTGELFF.

This clonotype was observed many times. The chain couples TRBV12-5 to TRBJ1-2, with D tentatively TRBD1 (5 bases). The germline V gene encodes CDR1 LGHNT and CDR2 FRNRAP. V shed 4 bases and J shed 6 bases, with 21 bases lying between them. The length of the CDR3 is 16 residues. The CDR3 is CASGSEAPRAVDGYTF. The CDR3 nucleotides read TGTGCTAGTGGTTCCGAAGCTCCCAGGGCCGTGGATGGCTACACCTTC.

The V and J genes are TRBV6-5 and TRBJ1-2, with a possible D match to TRBD1 (6 bases). CDR1 and CDR2 from the germline V gene are MNHEY and SVGAGI. The length of the CDR3 is 15 residues. V shed 2 bases and J shed 0 bases, with 10 bases lying between them. The CDR3 spells CASSYGQWTNYGYTF. Written as DNA, the CDR3 is TGTGCCAGCAGTTACGGACAGTGGACTAACTATGGCTACACCTTC.

The chain employs TRBV11-2 and TRBJ1-4; the D is unclear. Germline V gene data show CDR1 as SGHAT and CDR2 as FQNNGV. Trimming removed 2 bases at V and 0 bases at J, with 10 bases between. The CDR3 contains 16 residues. The CDR3 loop reads CASSLTGTSTNEKLFF. In DNA form, the CDR3 reads TGTGCCAGCAGCTTAACGGGAACCTCAACTAATGAAAAACTGTTTTTT.

The chain couples TRBV7-9 to TRBJ2-5; D unresolved. The CDR3 is 13 amino acids. Germline CDR1 reads SEHNR; CDR2 reads FQNEAQ (reference sequence). V gave up 3 bases and J gave up 4 bases, with 9 bases separating them. The CDR3 DNA is TGTGCCAGCAGCTTGCTGACACCAGAGACCCAGTACTTC. Protein sequence: CASSLLTPETQYF.

There are many counts of this clonotype. The chain joins TRBV28 to TRBJ2-7; tentative D call: TRBD1 (5 bases). The V end lost 5 bases, the J end lost 10 bases, and 21 bases lay between the germline ends. This CDR3 comprises 14 residues. Germline V CDR1 and CDR2: MDHEN, SYDVKM. The CDR3 region is CASSPFLRVSFQYF. The CDR3 DNA sequence: TGTGCCAGCAGTCCATTCCTCAGGGTTAGTTTTCAGTACTTC.

This clonotype was recorded a few times. The chain employs TRBV30 and TRBJ1-1, with D hard to call. The CDR3 consists of 13 residues. The germline CDR1 and CDR2 sequences are GTSNPN and SVGIG (reference sequence). V lost 7 bases and J 3 bases, leaving 15 bases between the germline ends. DNA of the CDR3: TGTGCCTACTCCGAAGGCGGGTACACTGAAGCTTTCTTT. Residues: CAYSEGGYTEAFF.

The J gene is TRBJ2-5, the V gene TRBV5-1; D gene ambiguous. The CDR3 consists of 16 residues. The germline CDR1 and CDR2 sequences are SGHRS and YFSETQ. The V end was cut by 4 bases, the J end by 2 bases, with 18 bases between. CDR3 bases: TGCGCCAGCAGCCTGTTGGGTCCCCTTTTACAAGAGACCCAGTACTTC. It yields the protein CASSLLGPLLQETQYF.

The sample holds one count of this clonotype. The chain employs TRBV7-3 and TRBJ1-3; possibly TRBD1 for D (5 bases). V shed 3 bases and J shed 0 bases, with 15 bases lying between them. The length of the CDR3 is 17 residues. The germline V gene encodes CDR1 SGHTA and CDR2 FQGTGA. The CDR3 bases are TGTGCCAGCAGCTTCGGGGGGAGTGGAGCCTCTGGAAACACCATATATTTT. Protein sequence: CASSFGGSGASGNTIYF.

This clonotype appeared a few times. The V call is TRBV6-1, the J call TRBJ2-2, with 11 bases fitting TRBD2. The germline V gene encodes CDR1 MNHNS and CDR2 SASEGT. Unmatched junction bases numbered 9, after V lost 3 bases and J lost 3 bases. The CDR3 covers 18 residues. The CDR3 loop reads CASSDVRTSGSYTGELFF. In DNA form, the CDR3 reads TGTGCCAGCAGTGATGTACGGACTAGCGGGTCATACACCGGGGAGCTGTTTTTT.